These 26 T cell receptor beta chains originate from one sample sequenced in a study of blood T cell repertoires in COVID-19. The repertoire was sequenced with immunoSEQ multiplex PCR; TCRdb's copy has only in-frame clones and lacks some. The sample includes fewer than 200,000 clones, over 80% of them seen just once. Material: peripheral blood. The receptors originated from a woman at least 80 years old with COVID-19, enrolled during active disease.

The chain carries TRBV5-1 and TRBJ1-1, with D tentatively TRBD1 (5 bases). The V gene's germline CDR1 is SGHRS and CDR2 YFSETQ. The CDR3 is made up of 14 amino acids. V lost 5 bases, J lost 0 bases, and 11 bases lay in between. The CDR3 nucleotides are TGCGCCAGCAGACTTGACAGCATGAACACTGAAGCTTTCTTT. This translates into CASRLDSMNTEAFF.

V and J are TRBV5-1 and TRBJ1-5; D is perhaps TRBD1 (6 bases). Germline V lookup: CDR1 SGHRS, CDR2 YFSETQ. The CDR3 spans 14 residues. V was shortened by 4 bases and J by 6 bases, with 14 bases between the two germline ends. CDR3 in DNA: TGCGCCAGCAGCCGAGGGGGGGCAGGTCAGCCCCAGCATTTT. Translating gives CASSRGGAGQPQHF.

This clone was detected only a few times. The chain couples TRBV5-1 to TRBJ1-6; TRBD1 might be the D (5 bases). The CDR3 consists of 14 residues. The V gene lost 4 bases and the J gene lost 8 bases, with 13 bases spanning the gap. The germline CDR1 and CDR2 sequences are SGHRS and YFSETQ. CDR3 residues: CASSPDGGDSPLHF. The DNA for the CDR3 is TGCGCCAGCAGCCCGGACGGAGGGGATTCACCCCTCCACTTT.

The chain has TRBV24-1 and TRBJ2-2; unclear D gene. From germline, CDR1 is KGHDR and CDR2 SFDVKD. This CDR3 has 15 amino acids. Trimming removed 9 bases at V and 0 bases at J, with 13 bases between. The CDR3 spells CATSKWSANTGELFF. The CDR3 bases are TGTGCCACCTCCAAATGGTCGGCGAACACCGGGGAGCTGTTTTTT.

The chain is built from TRBV5-1 and TRBJ1-6, with 9 bases lining up with TRBD1. V gave up 4 bases and J gave up 9 bases; unmatched junction bases: 8. CDR3 length: 15 residues. CDR1 is SGHRS and CDR2 is YFSETQ in the germline V gene. The CDR3 DNA reads as TGCGCCAGCAGCCCCTGGGGACAGGGTAGTTCACCCCTCCACTTT. It codes for CASSPWGQGSSPLHF.

V gene TRBV7-2 combines with J gene TRBJ1-6; a possible D gene is TRBD1 (6 bases). Germline CDR1 SGHTA, CDR2 FQGNSA. The CDR3 loop spans 15 amino acids. V lost 4 bases and J 5 bases, leaving 12 bases between the germline ends. The CDR3 sequence is CASSYGTPDNSPLHF. CDR3 bases: TGTGCCAGCAGCTATGGGACACCAGATAATTCACCCCTCCACTTT.

The chain recombines TRBV7-3 with TRBJ2-3; TRBD2 matches 8 bases. In germline, CDR1 is SGHTA, CDR2 FQGTGA. V lost 5 bases and J lost 2; bases outside the gene matches: 9. The CDR3 consists of 16 residues. CDR3: CASSQTSGGLTDTQYF. CDR3 coding DNA: TGTGCCAGCAGCCAGACCTCGGGGGGGCTCACAGATACGCAGTATTTT.

Concerning this clone: This is likely a read error, given that the CDR3 carries no conserved phenylalanine or tryptophan at its end. Because the CDR3's place on the DNA is in doubt, the DNA is left out and the CDR3 is given as listed by TCRdb. The V gene is TRBV3-1 (or the pseudogene TRBV3-2), the J gene TRBJ2-7; TRBD2 is taken as the D call from the table, unchecked against the DNA. A total of 13 residues make up the CDR3, ends included. Germline V gene sequence: CDR1 LGHDT, CDR2 YNNKEL (reference sequence). The CDR3 is CASSSSSGTSAAI.

About this clone: An end of the junction does not agree with germline; a read error may underlie this. At the DNA level, this CDR3 is encoded by other sequences in the same sample as well. The rearrangement uses TRBV3-1 (or the pseudogene TRBV3-2) and TRBJ2-1; D may be TRBD2 (5 bases). CDR3 size: 13 residues. Germline values: CDR1 LGHDT, CDR2 YNNKEL (reference sequence). In DNA form, the CDR3 reads TGTGCCAGCAGTCAAGGCGGGTACAATGAGCAGTTCTTC. Protein: CASSQGGYNEQFF.

The chain is built from TRBV28 and TRBJ2-7, with TRBD1 as a possible D gene (6 bases). Trimming took off 3 bases at V and 4 bases at J, with 13 bases between the two ends. Per germline, CDR1 MDHEN and CDR2 SYDVKM. CDR3 length: 14 amino acids. The CDR3 protein is CASSLPGTQYEQYF. CDR3 DNA sequence: TGTGCCAGCAGTTTGCCCGGGACACAATACGAGCAGTACTTC. Full variable domain (outside the CDR3, taken from reference TRBV28 and TRBJ2-7): DVKVTQSSRYLVKRTGEKVFLECVQDMDHENMFWYRQDPGLGLRLIYFSYDVKMKEKGDIPEGYSVSREKKERFSLILESASTNQTSMYLCASSLPGTQYEQYFGPGTRLTVT.

The V and J genes are TRBV10-3 and TRBJ2-2; 10 bases are a match to TRBD1. The CDR3 spans 17 residues. CDR1 and CDR2 from the germline V gene are ENHRY and SYGVKD. With V trimmed by 7 bases and J by 4 bases, 12 bases remained unmatched. In DNA form, the CDR3 reads TGTGCCATCACTTCGACAGGGGGCGGGTTTGTCACCGGGGAGCTGTTTTTT. Its protein is CAITSTGGGFVTGELFF.

V and J are TRBV3-1 (or the pseudogene TRBV3-2) and TRBJ1-6, with D perhaps TRBD1 (5 bases). Germline CDR1 reads LGHDT; CDR2 reads YNNKEL (reference sequence). This CDR3 has 14 amino acids. The V gene lost 5 bases and the J gene lost 8 bases, with 13 bases spanning the gap. This CDR3 reads CASSSRDSDSPLHF. CDR3 bases: TGTGCCAGCAGCTCACGGGACTCCGATTCACCCCTCCACTTT.

This chain uses TRBV5-1 with TRBJ2-5; a possible D gene is TRBD1 (6 bases). This CDR3 contains 15 residues. Germline CDR1 and CDR2: SGHRS and YFSETQ. Trimming removed 4 bases from V and 2 bases from J, with 15 bases in between. The CDR3 DNA sequence: TGCGCCAGCAGCGCAATCCCCGGGACACAAGAGACCCAGTACTTC. The encoded protein is CASSAIPGTQETQYF. The whole variable domain, remainder taken from reference TRBV5-1 and TRBJ2-5, is KAGVTQTPRYLIKTRGQQVTLSCSPISGHRSVSWYQQTPGQGLQFLFEYFSETQRNKGNFPGRFSGRQFSNSRSEMNVSTLELGDSALYLCASSAIPGTQETQYFGPGTRLLVL.

This rearrangement joins TRBV19 to TRBJ1-5; 9 nucleotides agree with TRBD1. Germline V gene data show CDR1 as LNHDA and CDR2 as SQIVND (reference sequence). The CDR3 runs 15 residues. The V and J ends lost 8 bases and 6 bases, in that order; junction bases with no gene match: 11. The CDR3 DNA follows: TGTGCCAGTGCCGTGGTACAGGGGGCTTTTCAGCCCCAGCATTTT. Protein: CASAVVQGAFQPQHF.

The CDR3 region is CASSHSPRSPYGYTF. The CDR3 DNA follows: TGCGCCAGCAGCCATTCCCCTCGTTCCCCCTATGGCTACACCTTC. The chain links TRBV4-1 to TRBJ1-2, with unresolved D. Per the germline V gene, CDR1 is MGHRA and CDR2 is YSYEKL. Deletions cut 3 bases from V and 4 bases from J, with 15 bases between. The CDR3 extends over 15 amino acids.

The rearrangement uses TRBV14 and TRBJ2-2; D may be TRBD2 (5 bases). The ends were cut back, 3 bases at V and 4 bases at J, with 15 bases in the middle. The CDR3 runs 16 residues. CDR1 and CDR2 from the germline V gene are SGHDN and FVKESK. Written as DNA, the CDR3 is TGTGCCAGCAGCCATAGAGTCACTACTAGCACCGGGGAGCTGTTTTTT. Protein product: CASSHRVTTSTGELFF.

V is TRBV5-1 and J is TRBJ2-5; 13 bases agree with TRBD2. The V segment lost 4 bases and the J segment 0 bases; nucleotides outside the gene matches: 3. Germline V gene lookup returns CDR1 SGHRS and CDR2 YFSETQ. This CDR3 region has 16 residues. CDR3 DNA sequence: TGCGCCAGCAGCACAGGGACTAGCGGGAACCAAGAGACCCAGTACTTC. This encodes CASSTGTSGNQETQYF.

This clone turned up a few times. Germline and junction disagree at one end, which may indicate a read error. CDR3 residues: CAIRRDSNNEQFF. For the CDR3, the DNA is TGTGCCATTAGGCGGGACTCCAACAATGAGCAGTTCTTC. The V call is TRBV10-3, the J call TRBJ2-1; the D gene is possibly TRBD2 (6 bases). Per germline, CDR1 ENHRY and CDR2 SYGVKD. The CDR3 spans 13 residues.

This chain uses TRBV15 with TRBJ1-1; D is perhaps TRBD1 (5 bases). CDR3 length: 16 residues. The germline gives CDR1 LNHNV, CDR2 YYDKDF (reference sequence). Trimming pared 0 bases from V and 5 bases from J, leaving 16 bases between. The CDR3 is CATSRDGAPRGTEAFF. CDR3 in DNA: TGTGCCACCAGCAGAGATGGGGCACCACGGGGGACTGAAGCTTTCTTT.

This clone was detected once. The chain links TRBV19 to TRBJ1-1; D might be TRBD1 (5 bases). In germline, CDR1 is LNHDA, CDR2 SQIVND (reference sequence). V was clipped by 4 bases and J by 0 bases, with 9 bases between them. This CDR3 has 14 amino acids. The CDR3 nucleotides are TGTGCCAGTAGTACGACGACAGTGAACACTGAAGCTTTCTTT. This gives the protein CASSTTTVNTEAFF.

This clone is a singleton in its sample. The chain joins TRBV6-1 to TRBJ1-1; D gene uncertain. The length of the CDR3 is 16 residues. V lost 2 bases to trimming and J lost 0 bases, with 13 bases between them. Germline loops: CDR1 MNHNS, CDR2 SASEGT. The CDR3 sequence: CASSEKDFWMNTEAFF. DNA of the CDR3: TGTGCCAGCAGTGAAAAGGACTTTTGGATGAACACTGAAGCTTTCTTT.

V usage is TRBV5-1 and J usage is TRBJ2-5, with D perhaps matching TRBD1 (6 bases). The CDR3 runs 14 residues. V lost 0 bases, J lost 7 bases, and 13 bases lay in between. Germline lookup yields CDR1 SGHRS and CDR2 YFSETQ. CDR3 amino acids: CASSLGRAGVTQYF. DNA of the CDR3: TGCGCCAGCAGCTTGGGCAGGGCAGGGGTGACCCAGTACTTC.

This clone was seen only once. The chain links TRBV5-1 to TRBJ1-4; D is undetermined. The germline gives CDR1 SGHRS, CDR2 YFSETQ. CDR3 length equals 13 residues. V shed 0 bases and J shed 6 bases, with 6 bases lying between them. The CDR3 DNA sequence: TGCGCCAGCAGCTTGGGGCCAGATGAAAAACTGTTTTTT. Translating it yields CASSLGPDEKLFF. Supplemented by reference TRBV5-1 and TRBJ1-4, the full variable domain reads KAGVTQTPRYLIKTRGQQVTLSCSPISGHRSVSWYQQTPGQGLQFLFEYFSETQRNKGNFPGRFSGRQFSNSRSEMNVSTLELGDSALYLCASSLGPDEKLFFGSGTQLSVL.

This clone was detected once. The chain carries TRBV29-1 and TRBJ2-3, with D tentatively TRBD2 (6 bases). The CDR3 extends over 13 amino acids. The germline V gene has CDR1 SQVTM and CDR2 ANQGSEA. The V end lost 6 bases, the J end lost 3 bases, and 13 bases lay between the germline ends. CDR3 coding DNA: TGCAGCGTCGGAGGGGCAGGAACAGATACGCAGTATTTT. Translating it yields CSVGGAGTDTQYF.

The chain combines TRBV7-9 with TRBJ2-5, with 13 bases fitting TRBD2. Germline CDR1 is SEHNR and CDR2 is FQNEAQ (reference sequence). This CDR3 spans 17 amino acids. V lost 5 bases and J lost 5; bases outside the gene matches: 11. The CDR3 bases are TGTGCCAGCAGCGGAGGACTAGCGGGAGTCGGAGTGGAGACCCAGTACTTC. Amino acid sequence: CASSGGLAGVGVETQYF.

Of note for this clone: This sample also contains other DNA sequences that code for the same CDR3. The chain links TRBV18 to TRBJ2-7, with D possibly being TRBD2 (6 bases). Trimming removed 1 base at V and 5 bases at J, with 9 bases between. This CDR3 has 13 amino acids. Per the germline V gene, CDR1 is KGHSH and CDR2 is LQKENI. The CDR3 nucleotides are TGTGCCAGCTCACCACGCAGGGAGGACGAGCAGTACTTC. Protein product: CASSPRREDEQYF.